These 18 T cell receptor beta chains share one sample of origin, sequenced in a study of CD8 T cells in Susac syndrome. Reverse transcription of about 0.45 to 1 ug RNA was carried out with random hexamers. Each CDR3 protein gets one entry after TCRdb re-called the immunoSEQ multiplex PCR reads with MiXCR. The sample holds hundreds of thousands of distinct CDR3 sequences, about 95% seen once. Sample: CD4+ T cells from PBMCs. All receptors come from a human donor with multiple sclerosis.

This clonotype was seen a handful of times. V gene TRBV29-1 combines with J gene TRBJ2-7; 8 positions agree with TRBD1. Germline V lookup: CDR1 SQVTM, CDR2 ANQGSEA. The CDR3 loop spans 12 amino acids. V was clipped by 6 bases and J by 3 bases; unmatched bases: 4. The CDR3 nucleotides read TGCAGCGTCCGACAGGGGAGCTACGAGCAGTACTTC. Its translation is CSVRQGSYEQYF.

V and J are TRBV3-1 and TRBJ2-7, with D perhaps given as TRBD1 or TRBD2 (5 bases each). The CDR3 is made up of 15 amino acids. Germline V lookup: CDR1 LGHDT, CDR2 YNNKEL (reference sequence). Between the trimmed V and J ends, which lost 0 bases and 5 bases, there was a span of 14 bases. CDR3 DNA sequence: TGTGCCAGCAGCCAAGAGGGACGATTACGCGACGAGCAGTACTTC. This translates into CASSQEGRLRDEQYF.

The chain employs TRBV7-9 and TRBJ2-5; TRBD2 matches 10 bases. The V segment lost 2 bases and the J segment 5 bases; nucleotides outside the gene matches: 14. Looked up from germline, CDR1 is SEHNR and CDR2 is FQNEAQ (reference sequence). CDR3 size: 18 residues. The CDR3 loop reads CASSLRSRASGSRETQYF. The CDR3 nucleotides read TGTGCCAGCAGCTTACGGTCGAGGGCTAGCGGGAGTCGTGAGACCCAGTACTTC.

The chain combines TRBV20-1 with TRBJ2-3, with D unresolved. V dropped 2 bases and J dropped 0 bases, with 30 bases sitting between them. Germline V gives CDR1 DFQATT, CDR2 SNEGSKA (reference sequence). This CDR3 is 21 amino acids long. CDR3 DNA sequence: TGCAGTGCTAGACCAAACCGCCCGTCCCCGGGCCGGATTTTTAGCACAGATACGCAGTATTTT. Residues: CSARPNRPSPGRIFSTDTQYF.

This chain links TRBV29-1 with TRBJ1-5, with D tentatively TRBD1 (6 bases). Trimming shortened V by 4 bases and J by 2 bases, and 12 bases separated the two germline ends. Per the germline V gene, CDR1 is SQVTM and CDR2 is ANQGSEA. The CDR3 extends over 14 amino acids. The CDR3 protein is CSVGQGSGNQPQHF. The DNA for the CDR3 is TGCAGCGTTGGGCAGGGGTCGGGCAATCAGCCCCAGCATTTT. The full variable domain, rest sourced from reference TRBV29-1 and TRBJ1-5, is SAVISQKPSRDICQRGTSLTIQCQVDSQVTMMFWYRQQPGQSLTLIATANQGSEATYESGFVIDKFPISRPNLTFSTLTVSNMSPEDSSIYLCSVGQGSGNQPQHFGDGTRLSIL.

The V call is TRBV20-1, the J call TRBJ1-2; D might be TRBD1 (5 bases). Germline V gene sequence: CDR1 DFQATT, CDR2 SNEGSKA (reference sequence). The CDR3 has 16 amino acids. The V end was cut by 4 bases, the J end by 7 bases, with 25 bases between. CDR3 bases: TGCAGTGCTAACTTCGCAGGGCAAGGTATCCGGAGTGGCTACACCTTC. Amino acids: CSANFAGQGIRSGYTF.

The CDR3 sequence: CSVEELAGVTGNEQFF. The CDR3 nucleotides are TGCAGCGTTGAGGAACTAGCGGGTGTGACGGGCAATGAGCAGTTCTTC. V and J are TRBV29-1 and TRBJ2-1, with 9 positions matching TRBD2. From germline, CDR1 is SQVTM and CDR2 ANQGSEA. The CDR3 loop spans 16 amino acids. V lost 3 bases to trimming and J lost 6 bases; unmatched junction nucleotides: 12.

This clonotype was counted a single time. The rearrangement links TRBV6-5 to TRBJ2-5; D possibly uses TRBD1 or TRBD2 (5 bases each). Between the trimmed V and J ends, which lost 4 bases and 1 base, there was a span of 13 bases. The CDR3 length is 15 residues. Per germline, CDR1 MNHEY and CDR2 SVGAGI. For the CDR3, the DNA is TGTGCCAGCAGTTCTACGGGACGCAGCCAAGAGACCCAGTACTTC. Protein product: CASSSTGRSQETQYF.

The chain links TRBV5-1 to TRBJ2-2, with D unclear. The CDR3 has 14 residues. V was trimmed by 3 bases and J by 5 bases, leaving 11 bases between them. Germline lookup yields CDR1 SGHRS and CDR2 YFSETQ. The CDR3 DNA reads as TGCGCCAGCAGCTCCGAGGACCGGACCGGGGAGCTGTTTTTT. Residues: CASSSEDRTGELFF.

The chain carries TRBV2 and TRBJ1-5; perhaps TRBD1 as D (5 bases). Trimming left V 7 bases short and J 7 bases short, with 17 bases between. This CDR3 spans 14 amino acids. Germline V gene sequence: CDR1 SNHLY, CDR2 FYNNEI. The CDR3 coding sequence is TGTGCCAGCACGAGGGGAGGAGGGTTGCAGCCCCAGCATTTT. Translated: CASTRGGGLQPQHF.

The J gene is TRBJ1-2, the V gene TRBV6-6, with 8 bases lining up with TRBD1. The CDR3 length is 15 residues. V dropped 2 bases and J dropped 4; count of bases not matched to a gene: 6. Germline V gives CDR1 MNHNY, CDR2 SVGAGI (reference sequence). The CDR3: CASSYTPGQGYGYTF. The CDR3 nucleotides read TGTGCCAGCAGTTACACCCCCGGACAGGGCTATGGCTACACCTTC.

The rearrangement uses TRBV6-5 and TRBJ2-1; 10 bases align to TRBD1. Germline loops: CDR1 MNHEY, CDR2 SVGAGI. The CDR3 consists of 13 residues. The V segment lost 8 bases and the J segment 4 bases; nucleotides outside the gene matches: 2. Here the CDR3 DNA reads TGTGCCAGCCGGGACAGGGGTTACAATGAGCAGTTCTTC. Amino acid sequence: CASRDRGYNEQFF.

The J gene is TRBJ2-7, the V gene TRBV10-3, with 7 positions matching TRBD1. The CDR3 spans 14 residues. The J segment lost 2 bases and the V segment lost 6 bases, leaving 7 bases of the junction unmatched. Germline-derived CDR1 and CDR2 are ENHRY and SYGVKD. The CDR3 is CAISLGTGAYEQYF. In nucleotides, the CDR3 is TGTGCCATCAGCCTCGGCACAGGGGCCTACGAGCAGTACTTC.

The V call is TRBV15, the J call TRBJ2-7; tentatively, D is TRBD2 (6 bases). The V gene's germline CDR1 is LNHNV and CDR2 YYDKDF (reference sequence). V was shortened by 4 bases and J by 0 bases, with 13 bases between the two germline ends. This CDR3 is built from 15 residues. CDR3: CATSTISGTSYEQYF. CDR3 bases: TGTGCCACCAGCACAATTAGCGGTACCTCCTACGAGCAGTACTTC.

The chain employs TRBV5-1 and TRBJ2-6; no reliable D call. The CDR3 sequence is 12 residues long. V shed 4 bases and J shed 6 bases, with 5 bases lying between them. Germline V gene lookup returns CDR1 SGHRS and CDR2 YFSETQ. The CDR3, as DNA: TGCGCCAGCAGCGTGACGGCCAACGTCCTGACTTTC. Amino acid sequence: CASSVTANVLTF.

V is TRBV9 and J is TRBJ1-2, with 9 bases fitting TRBD1. The V and J ends lost 6 bases and 6 bases, in that order; junction bases with no gene match: 6. Germline lookup yields CDR1 SGDLS and CDR2 YYNGEE. CDR3 length: 13 amino acids. CDR3 nucleotide sequence: TGTGCCAGCACCGAAACAGGGGGCAATGGCTACACCTTC. It specifies CASTETGGNGYTF.

The J gene is TRBJ1-6, the V gene TRBV9; 7 bases fit TRBD1. The trim removed 3 bases at V and 9 bases at J, leaving 6 bases unmatched. This CDR3 region has 14 residues. CDR1 is SGDLS and CDR2 is YYNGEE in the germline V gene. The CDR3 protein is CASSAGTDASPLHF. The CDR3, as DNA: TGTGCCAGCAGCGCCGGGACAGACGCTTCACCCCTCCACTTT. The whole variable domain, remainder taken from reference TRBV9 and TRBJ1-6, is DSGVTQTPKHLITATGQRVTLRCSPRSGDLSVYWYQQSLDQGLQFLIQYYNGEERAKGNILERFSAQQFPDLHSELNLSSLELGDSALYFCASSAGTDASPLHFGNGTRLTVT.

The V call is TRBV20-1, the J call TRBJ2-3; D ambiguous. The germline CDR1 and CDR2 sequences are DFQATT and SNEGSKA (reference sequence). The CDR3 is made up of 15 amino acids. V was trimmed by 6 bases and J by 0 bases, leaving 16 bases between them. The CDR3 here is CSATDPLLSTDTQYF. CDR3 DNA: TGCAGTGCCACGGACCCATTATTAAGCACAGATACGCAGTATTTT.